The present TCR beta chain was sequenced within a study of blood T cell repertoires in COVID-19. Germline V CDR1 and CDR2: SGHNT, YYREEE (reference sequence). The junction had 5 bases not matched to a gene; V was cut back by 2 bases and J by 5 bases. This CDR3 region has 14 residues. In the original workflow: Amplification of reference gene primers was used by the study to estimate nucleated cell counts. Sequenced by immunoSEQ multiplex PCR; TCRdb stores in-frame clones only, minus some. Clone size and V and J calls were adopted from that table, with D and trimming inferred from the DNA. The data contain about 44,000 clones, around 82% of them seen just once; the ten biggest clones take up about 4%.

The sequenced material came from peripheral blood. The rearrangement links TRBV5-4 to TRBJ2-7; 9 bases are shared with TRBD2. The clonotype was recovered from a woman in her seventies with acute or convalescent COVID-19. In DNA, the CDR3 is TGTGCCAGCAGCTTTTCGGCGGGAGGGAACGAGCAGTACTTC. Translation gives CASSFSAGGNEQYF.